The entry below gives a single TCR beta chain sequence along with its context. After removal of 6 bases from V and 9 bases from J, the junction contained 3 bases not matched to a gene. Germline CDR1 reads LNHDA; CDR2 reads SQIVND (reference sequence). The length of the CDR3 is 13 residues. Original processing notes: Researchers report that nucleated cell counts were estimated from reference gene primer amplification. Method: immunoSEQ multiplex PCR; TCRdb's copy keeps in-frame clones and lacks some. V and J calls and clone size are given by that table; D and trimming were obtained from the DNA. The data hold under 200,000 clones, with 90% observed a single time. The data are from a study of blood T cell repertoires in COVID-19. Overall study context: The United States, Italy and Spain supplied acute and convalescent COVID-19 samples. T cells, B-cell-depleted T cells, or PBMCs supplied cDNA or gDNA.

The TCR comes from a man in his fifties or sixties with acute or convalescent COVID-19. The genes are TRBV19 and TRBJ1-6, with 9 bases fitting TRBD1. The source material was peripheral blood. CDR3 bases: TGTGCCAGTAGAGGACAGGGGTCTTCACCCCTCCACTTT. Translating gives CASRGQGSSPLHF.